This T cell receptor beta chain emerged from a study of OX40 agonist ivuxolimab in advanced cancers. General study points: Among the least clonally expanded were partial responders at 0.1-3.0 mg/kg.

CDR3 length: 18 amino acids. V lost 5 bases to trimming and J lost 7 bases, with 29 bases between them. Germline loops: CDR1 MDHEN, CDR2 SYDVKM. TCRdb's table, derived via immunoSEQ multiplex PCR, lists solely in-frame clones and lacks some. The data hold around 18,000 clones, with approximately 80% observed a single time. Concerning this clone: Its antigen is still unknown.

The rearrangement links TRBV28 to TRBJ1-2, with a weak D call TRBD1 (5 bases). The sequencing used CD4+ or CD8+ T cells sorted from blood, collected in a trial of the OX40 agonist ivuxolimab. This receptor was obtained from an adult with an advanced solid tumor such as melanoma, head and neck, liver or kidney cancer. The CDR3 DNA sequence: TGTGCCAGCAGTCTACTTGCTAACGGTCCCAGGGAAGGGTTTGGCTACACCTTC. Its translation: CASSLLANGPREGFGYTF.